The 30 T cell receptor beta chains in this list originate from one sample, sequenced in a study of T cells in Graves' hyperthyroidism and ophthalmopathy. TCR beta CDR3 sequences were amplified from RNA transcripts. TCR CDR3 regions were first amplified by RT-PCR with HTBI primers. TCRdb re-called the multiplex PCR reads with MiXCR, one entry per CDR3 protein. The sample contains about 420,000 distinct CDR3 sequences, 15% to 18% of which appear only once. The source material was blood. These TCRs come from a woman between 18 and 29 years old with Graves' hyperthyroidism.

Note on this clonotype: One end of the junction varies from germline; a read error may be responsible. The V and J genes are TRBV24-1 and TRBJ1-4; the match to TRBD1 covers 9 bases. The V gene's germline CDR1 is KGHDR and CDR2 SFDVKD. The CDR3 spans 14 residues. The CDR3 loop reads CATGDLTGGEKLFF. In nucleotides, the CDR3 is TGTGCCACCGGTGACTTGACAGGGGGTGAAAAACTGTTTTTT.

This chain connects TRBV7-9 to TRBJ1-4, with D maybe TRBD1 (6 bases). The CDR3 extends over 15 amino acids. CDR1 and CDR2 (germline): SEHNR, FQNEAQ (reference sequence). V was shortened by 5 bases and J by 0 bases, with 10 bases between the two germline ends. The CDR3 sequence: CASSPEGATNEKLFF. The CDR3, as DNA: TGTGCCAGCAGCCCTGAGGGGGCAACTAATGAAAAACTGTTTTTT.

This clonotype was recorded at least ten times. This chain connects TRBV10-3 to TRBJ2-3, with 7 nucleotides matching TRBD2. Germline CDR1 is ENHRY and CDR2 is SYGVKD. Trimming at V came to 3 bases and at J to 2 bases, leaving 5 bases not matched to a gene. The CDR3 loop spans 15 amino acids. This CDR3 is CAISERGENTDTQYF. In DNA form, the CDR3 reads TGTGCCATCAGTGAACGGGGGGAAAACACAGATACGCAGTATTTT.

This clonotype was counted many times. The chain links TRBV18 to TRBJ1-2; weak D call: TRBD1 (6 bases). This CDR3 has 12 amino acids. Trimming took 5 bases from V and 4 from J, leaving 8 bases between them. CDR1 and CDR2 (germline): KGHSH, LQKENI. The CDR3 DNA reads as TGTGCCAGCTCAGAAGGGGGCTATGGCTACACCTTC. Protein product: CASSEGGYGYTF.

This clonotype has at least ten counts. The chain carries TRBV2 and TRBJ1-2; D is unresolved. Germline-derived CDR1 and CDR2 are SNHLY and FYNNEI. Trimming cost V 1 base and J 4 bases, with 10 bases left between them. This CDR3 spans 14 amino acids. The CDR3 nucleotides are TGTGCCAGCAGTGAAGGAGGCAGAATCTATGGCTACACCTTC. Its protein is CASSEGGRIYGYTF.

The chain uses TRBV5-5 and TRBJ2-1; possibly TRBD2 for D (7 bases). CDR3 length: 15 residues. V was clipped by 4 bases and J by 2 bases, with 13 bases between them. From germline, CDR1 is SGHKS and CDR2 YYEKEE (reference sequence). CDR3 protein: CASSGGGGPYNEQFF. The CDR3 DNA reads TGTGCCAGCAGCGGGGGGGGGGGCCCCTACAATGAGCAGTTCTTC.

Details on this clonotype: One end of the junction varies from germline; a read error may be responsible. The rearrangement links TRBV10-1 to TRBJ1-1; D call uncertain. Germline V gives CDR1 WNHNN, CDR2 SYGVQD (reference sequence). The CDR3 has 14 amino acids. CDR3 nucleotide sequence: TGCGCCAGCAGTGAGTCGGGAGAGAACACTGAAGCTTCCTTT. Residues: CASSESGENTEASF.

Turning to this clonotype: A single base separates this from a much larger clone, so it may be a read error. This rearrangement joins TRBV11-3 to TRBJ1-4; D perhaps matches TRBD1 (5 bases). CDR1 and CDR2 from the germline V gene are SGHNT and YENEEA. The CDR3 spans 15 residues. The CDR3 loop is CASSSGPGTNEKLSF. Written as DNA, the CDR3 is TGTGCCAGCAGCTCAGGTCCCGGGACTAATGAAAAACTGTCTTTT.

This clonotype was seen many times. The chain couples TRBV20-1 to TRBJ1-5; D might be TRBD1 (5 bases). This CDR3 region has 14 residues. Trimming removed 0 bases from V and 2 bases from J, with 8 bases in between. Germline V gene data show CDR1 as DFQATT and CDR2 as SNEGSKA (reference sequence). CDR3 sequence (DNA): TGCAGTGCTAGAGACGGGACGGGCAATCAGCCCCAGCATTTT. Amino acids: CSARDGTGNQPQHF.

This clonotype was seen at least ten times. The chain combines TRBV11-3 with TRBJ2-3; D possibly corresponds to TRBD2 (6 bases). Trimming removed 7 bases at V and 4 bases at J, with 12 bases between. This CDR3 is built from 13 residues. CDR1 and CDR2 from the germline V gene are SGHNT and YENEEA. CDR3 protein: CASTSGVADTQYF. As DNA, the CDR3 is TGTGCCAGCACTTCGGGAGTTGCAGATACGCAGTATTTT.

The chain has TRBV5-6 and TRBJ1-1; D call uncertain. The CDR3 consists of 15 residues. CDR1 is SGHDT and CDR2 is YYEEEE in the germline V gene. V lost 4 bases and J lost 4, with 17 bases in between. The CDR3 region is CASSTSPRKATEAFF. The CDR3, as DNA: TGTGCCAGCAGCACTAGTCCCCGAAAGGCCACTGAAGCTTTCTTT.

This clonotype was seen a few times. An end of the junction differs from the germline gene, which may be a read error. This chain uses TRBV12-3 or TRBV12-4 with TRBJ2-7, with unresolved D. The CDR3 length is 18 residues. As DNA, the CDR3 is TGTGTCAGCAGTTTAGCCCTGAGTGGCAGCGCGGTTAAAGGCGAGCAGTACTTC. Its protein product is CVSSLALSGSAVKGEQYF.

This clonotype was observed many times. The chain joins TRBV28 to TRBJ2-5, with 10 bases lining up with TRBD2. V gave up 5 bases and J gave up 5 bases; unmatched junction bases: 17. Germline CDR1 and CDR2: MDHEN and SYDVKM. CDR3 size: 18 residues. The CDR3 reads CASSPTDSSGGAAETQYF. The CDR3 DNA reads as TGTGCCAGCAGTCCTACAGACTCGAGCGGGGGGGCCGCGGAGACCCAGTACTTC.

This clonotype was seen at least ten times. This chain links TRBV29-1 with TRBJ2-7; the D gene could be TRBD1 or TRBD2 (5 bases each). Trimming removed 4 bases from V and 2 bases from J, with 15 bases in between. Germline V gene lookup returns CDR1 SQVTM and CDR2 ANQGSEA. The CDR3 spans 14 residues. The CDR3 reads CSVGGRGYTYEQYF. CDR3 DNA: TGCAGCGTTGGGGGCCGGGGTTATACCTACGAGCAGTACTTC.

This clonotype was found a few times. The CDR3 loop reads CASSGRLGPSTGELFF. The CDR3 DNA reads TGTGCCAGCAGTGGTCGACTAGGCCCCAGCACCGGGGAGCTGTTTTTT. The chain carries TRBV6-1 and TRBJ2-2; D is possibly TRBD2 (6 bases). The germline V gene has CDR1 MNHNS and CDR2 SASEGT. The V end lost 4 bases, the J end lost 4 bases, and 16 bases lay between the germline ends. The CDR3 contains 16 residues.

This clonotype has more than one count but fewer than ten. The chain couples TRBV19 to TRBJ1-5; perhaps TRBD1 as D (5 bases). CDR1 and CDR2 from the germline V gene are LNHDA and SQIVND (reference sequence). The length of the CDR3 is 15 residues. The V gene lost 6 bases and the J gene lost 0 bases, with 12 bases spanning the gap. The CDR3 DNA is TGTGCCAGTAGAGCCGACAGCCGTAGCAATCAGCCCCAGCATTTT. It is translated as CASRADSRSNQPQHF.

This clonotype was detected only a few times. CDR3 DNA sequence: TGCGCCAGCAGCCAAGGGGGACTAGCGGTGAGCTCCTACAATGAGCAGTTCTTC. It translates to CASSQGGLAVSSYNEQFF. This rearrangement joins TRBV4-1 to TRBJ2-1, with 11 bases lining up with TRBD2. CDR1 is MGHRA, CDR2 YSYEKL, per germline. J lost 0 bases, V lost 1 base, and 5 bases had no gene match. CDR3 size: 18 residues.

This clonotype was observed many times. The V and J genes are TRBV2 and TRBJ1-1; D is unresolved. Trimming stripped 3 bases from V and 2 bases from J, with 10 bases between. The CDR3 has 14 amino acids. Germline CDR1 is SNHLY and CDR2 is FYNNEI. CDR3 nucleotides: TGTGCCAGCAGTGACCTACTGGGAAACACTGAAGCTTTCTTT. This sequence encodes CASSDLLGNTEAFF.

The chain recombines TRBV4-1 with TRBJ2-2; 8 bases align to TRBD2. Germline CDR1 MGHRA, CDR2 YSYEKL. This CDR3 region has 16 residues. V was clipped by 3 bases and J by 6 bases; unmatched bases: 9. This CDR3 reads CASSQRAGGVSGELFF. The CDR3 coding sequence is TGCGCCAGCAGCCAGAGGGCGGGGGGAGTATCCGGGGAGCTGTTTTTT.

This clonotype was observed a handful of times. CDR3 bases: TGCAGCGTACACTCGGACTACGAGCAGTACTTC. As protein: CSVHSDYEQYF. The rearrangement uses TRBV29-1 and TRBJ2-7; the D is unclear. The CDR3 runs to 11 residues. CDR1 is SQVTM and CDR2 is ANQGSEA in the germline V gene. The V and J ends lost 6 bases and 3 bases respectively, with 9 bases between them.

Many counts were recorded for this clonotype. The chain couples TRBV6-1 to TRBJ2-3; 10 positions agree with TRBD1. The length of the CDR3 is 15 residues. The J segment lost 6 bases and the V segment lost 7 bases, leaving 10 bases of the junction unmatched. Looked up from germline, CDR1 is MNHNS and CDR2 is SASEGT. CDR3 amino acids: CASKPDRGRSDTQYF. For the CDR3, the DNA is TGTGCCAGCAAACCGGACAGGGGGAGGTCTGATACGCAGTATTTT.

This clonotype has a count of ten or more. The J gene is TRBJ2-1, the V gene TRBV5-1; 10 bases line up with TRBD2. CDR3 length: 16 residues. With 4 bases clipped from V and 5 bases from J, the junction kept 9 bases outside the gene matches. The germline gives CDR1 SGHRS, CDR2 YFSETQ. The CDR3 DNA reads as TGCGCCAGCAGCACAAAAGCGGGAGGGCCCCACAATGAGCAGTTCTTC. This translates into CASSTKAGGPHNEQFF.

This clonotype came up many times. The chain couples TRBV11-2 to TRBJ2-3; 11 bases map to TRBD2. The CDR3 consists of 14 residues. CDR1 is SGHAT and CDR2 is FQNNGV in the germline V gene. Unmatched junction bases numbered 4, after V lost 5 bases and J lost 6 bases. The CDR3 loop reads CASSPRLAGDTQYF. DNA for the CDR3: TGTGCCAGCAGCCCACGACTAGCGGGGGATACGCAGTATTTT.

The chain links TRBV7-8 to TRBJ2-1, with 8 positions matching TRBD2. V dropped 5 bases and J dropped 3; count of bases not matched to a gene: 30. CDR1 is SGHVS, CDR2 FQNEAQ, per germline. CDR3 length equals 23 residues. CDR3 sequence (DNA): TGTGCCAGCAGCGACCCTCTAAGTATAAGCGGGAGAACCGGGACATCGTTCTACAATGAGCAGTTCTTC. Protein sequence: CASSDPLSISGRTGTSFYNEQFF.

This clonotype was detected ten times or more. The chain links TRBV27 to TRBJ2-7; D is unresolved. Per the germline V gene, CDR1 is MNHEY and CDR2 is SMNVEV (reference sequence). CDR3 length equals 15 residues. The V and J ends lost 3 bases and 5 bases respectively, with 17 bases between them. The CDR3 DNA reads as TGTGCCAGCAGTTTGTCAGGCGCCCCCCACAACGAGCAGTACTTC. Protein sequence: CASSLSGAPHNEQYF.

There are many counts of this clonotype. The rearrangement uses TRBV6-1 and TRBJ2-5; a weak D match, TRBD1 (6 bases). From germline, CDR1 is MNHNS and CDR2 SASEGT. This CDR3 has 12 residues. V lost 8 bases and J 1 base, leaving 8 bases between the germline ends. For the CDR3, the DNA is TGTGCCAGCGGACAGCCCCAAGAGACCCAGTACTTC. It translates to CASGQPQETQYF.

This clonotype showed up many times. V is TRBV5-8 and J is TRBJ2-5, with 8 bases aligning to TRBD2. The V and J ends lost 0 bases and 2 bases, in that order; junction bases with no gene match: 6. This CDR3 comprises 16 residues. Germline CDR1 SGHTS, CDR2 YDEGEE. The CDR3, as DNA: TGTGCCAGCAGCTTGGGGGTTAGCGGGGATCAAGAGACCCAGTACTTC. This encodes CASSLGVSGDQETQYF.

The chain recombines TRBV20-1 with TRBJ2-1; perhaps TRBD2 as D (5 bases). Between the trimmed V and J ends, which lost 0 bases and 8 bases, there was a span of 11 bases. The CDR3 is 13 residues long. Germline loops: CDR1 DFQATT, CDR2 SNEGSKA (reference sequence). The CDR3 region is CSAREWTGDEQFF. Written as DNA, the CDR3 is TGCAGTGCTAGAGAATGGACTGGGGATGAGCAGTTCTTC.

Ten or more counts support this clonotype. This chain's CDR3 is CATQGTRNSPLHF. CDR3 sequence (DNA): TGTGCCACCCAAGGGACACGGAATTCACCCCTCCACTTT. The genes are TRBV24-1 and TRBJ1-6; a weak D match, TRBD1 (6 bases). CDR1 and CDR2 from the germline V gene are KGHDR and SFDVKD. This CDR3 contains 13 residues. Trimming cost V 9 bases and J 7 bases, with 12 bases left between them.

Ten or more counts support this clonotype. J is TRBJ2-7 and V is TRBV3-1; D uncertain. The length of the CDR3 is 13 residues. V gave up 5 bases and J gave up 5 bases, with 13 bases separating them. The V gene's germline CDR1 is LGHDT and CDR2 YNNKEL (reference sequence). This CDR3 is CASSTRGENEQYF. As DNA, the CDR3 is TGTGCCAGCAGCACAAGAGGCGAAAACGAGCAGTACTTC.